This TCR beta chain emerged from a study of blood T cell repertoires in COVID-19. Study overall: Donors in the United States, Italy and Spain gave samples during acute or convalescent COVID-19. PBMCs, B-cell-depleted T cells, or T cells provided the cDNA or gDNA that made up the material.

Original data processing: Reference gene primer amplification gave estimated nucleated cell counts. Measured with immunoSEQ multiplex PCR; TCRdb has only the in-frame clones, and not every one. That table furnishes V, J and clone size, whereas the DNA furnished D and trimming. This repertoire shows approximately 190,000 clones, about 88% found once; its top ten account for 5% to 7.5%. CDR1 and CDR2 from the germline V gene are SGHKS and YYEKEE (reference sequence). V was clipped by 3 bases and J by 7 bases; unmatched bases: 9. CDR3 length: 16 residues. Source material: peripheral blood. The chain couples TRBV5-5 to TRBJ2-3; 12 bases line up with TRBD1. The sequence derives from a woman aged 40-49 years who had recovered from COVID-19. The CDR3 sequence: CASSSKGQGALNTQYF. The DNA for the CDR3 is TGTGCCAGCAGCTCTAAGGGACAGGGGGCACTTAATACGCAGTATTTT.